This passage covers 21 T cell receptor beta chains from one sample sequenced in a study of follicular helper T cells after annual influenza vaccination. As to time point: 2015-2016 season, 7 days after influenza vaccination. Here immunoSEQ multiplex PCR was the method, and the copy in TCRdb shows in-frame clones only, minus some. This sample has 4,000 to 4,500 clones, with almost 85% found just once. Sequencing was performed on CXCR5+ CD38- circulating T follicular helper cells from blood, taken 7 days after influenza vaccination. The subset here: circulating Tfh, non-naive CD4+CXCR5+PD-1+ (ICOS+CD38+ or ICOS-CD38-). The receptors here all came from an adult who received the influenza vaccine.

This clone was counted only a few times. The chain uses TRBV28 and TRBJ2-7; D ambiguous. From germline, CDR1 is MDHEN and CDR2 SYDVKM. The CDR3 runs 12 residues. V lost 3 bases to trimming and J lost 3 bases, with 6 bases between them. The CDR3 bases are TGTGCCAGCAGTTTGGAGAACTACGAGCAGTACTTC. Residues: CASSLENYEQYF.

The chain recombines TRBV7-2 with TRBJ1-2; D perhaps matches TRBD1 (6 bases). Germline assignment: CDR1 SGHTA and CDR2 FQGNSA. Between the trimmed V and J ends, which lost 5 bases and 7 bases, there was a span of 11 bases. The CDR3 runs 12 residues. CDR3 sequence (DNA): TGTGCCAGCAGCCCACAGACAGGTGGCTACACCTTC. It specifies CASSPQTGGYTF.

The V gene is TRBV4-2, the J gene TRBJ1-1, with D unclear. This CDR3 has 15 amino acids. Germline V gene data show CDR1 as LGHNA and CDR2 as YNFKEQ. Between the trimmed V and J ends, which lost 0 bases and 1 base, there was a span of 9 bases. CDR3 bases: TGTGCCAGCAGCCAAGATCAGTCCACGAACACTGAAGCTTTCTTT. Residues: CASSQDQSTNTEAFF.

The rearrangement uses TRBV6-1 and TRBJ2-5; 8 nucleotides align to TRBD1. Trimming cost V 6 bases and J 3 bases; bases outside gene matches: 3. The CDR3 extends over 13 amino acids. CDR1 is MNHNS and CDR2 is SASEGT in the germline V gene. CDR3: CASRLTGEETQYF. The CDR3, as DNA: TGTGCCAGCAGACTGACAGGGGAAGAGACCCAGTACTTC.

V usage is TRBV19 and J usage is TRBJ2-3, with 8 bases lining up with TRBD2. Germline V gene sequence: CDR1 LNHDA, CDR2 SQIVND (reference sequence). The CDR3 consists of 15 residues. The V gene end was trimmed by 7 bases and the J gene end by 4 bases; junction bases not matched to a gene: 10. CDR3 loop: CASTKSSGESDTQYF. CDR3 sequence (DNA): TGTGCCAGTACCAAGAGTAGCGGGGAGTCAGATACGCAGTATTTT.

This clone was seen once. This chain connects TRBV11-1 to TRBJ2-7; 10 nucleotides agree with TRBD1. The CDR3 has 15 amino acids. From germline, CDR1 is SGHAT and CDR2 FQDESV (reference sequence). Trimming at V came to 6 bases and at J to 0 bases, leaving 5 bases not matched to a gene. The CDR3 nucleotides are TGTGCCAGCAGATCCCGGGACAGGGGCTCCTACGAGCAGTACTTC. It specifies CASRSRDRGSYEQYF.

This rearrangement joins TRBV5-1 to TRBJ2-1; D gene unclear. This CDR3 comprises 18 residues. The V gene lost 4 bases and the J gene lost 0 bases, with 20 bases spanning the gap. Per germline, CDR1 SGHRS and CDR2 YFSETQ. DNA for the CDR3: TGCGCCAGCAGCCTAGGCTCTAAGACGACTTACTCCTACAATGAGCAGTTCTTC. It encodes CASSLGSKTTYSYNEQFF.

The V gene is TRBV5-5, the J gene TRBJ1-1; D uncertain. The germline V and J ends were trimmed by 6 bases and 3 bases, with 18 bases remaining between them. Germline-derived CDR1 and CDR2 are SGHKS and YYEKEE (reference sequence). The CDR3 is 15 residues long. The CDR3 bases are TGTGCCAGCACCCAAGGCGGGGTTTTCGACACTGAAGCTTTCTTT. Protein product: CASTQGGVFDTEAFF.

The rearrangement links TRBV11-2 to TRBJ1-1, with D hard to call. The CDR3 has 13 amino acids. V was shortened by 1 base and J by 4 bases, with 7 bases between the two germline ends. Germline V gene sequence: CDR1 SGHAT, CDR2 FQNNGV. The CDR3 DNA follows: TGTGCCAGCAGCTTAGGTCACCGCACTGAAGCTTTCTTT. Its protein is CASSLGHRTEAFF.

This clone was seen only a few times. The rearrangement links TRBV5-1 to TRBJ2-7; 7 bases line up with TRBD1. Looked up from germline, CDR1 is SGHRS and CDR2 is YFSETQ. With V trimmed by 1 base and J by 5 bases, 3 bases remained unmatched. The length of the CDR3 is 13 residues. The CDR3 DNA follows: TGCGCCAGCAGCTTGAGGGGGCCCGACGAGCAGTACTTC. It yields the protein CASSLRGPDEQYF.

The CDR3 here is CASNRLLNTGELFF. The CDR3 bases are TGTGCCAGCAATCGACTCCTGAACACCGGGGAGCTGTTTTTT. This chain connects TRBV9 to TRBJ2-2, with D hard to call. The V end was cut by 6 bases, the J end by 1 base, with 10 bases between. The CDR3 sequence is 14 residues long. Germline V CDR1 and CDR2: SGDLS, YYNGEE.

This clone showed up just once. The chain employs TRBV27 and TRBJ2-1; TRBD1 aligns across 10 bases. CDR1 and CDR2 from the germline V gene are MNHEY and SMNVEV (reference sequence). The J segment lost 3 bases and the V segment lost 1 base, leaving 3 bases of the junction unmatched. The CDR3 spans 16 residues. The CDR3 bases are TGTGCCAGCAGTTTATGGGGGACAGGGGTCTACAATGAGCAGTTCTTC. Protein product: CASSLWGTGVYNEQFF.

The CDR3 reads CASRTTELAGEQYF. DNA of the CDR3: TGTGCCAGCAGAACAACAGAATTAGCGGGGGAGCAGTACTTC. J is TRBJ2-7 and V is TRBV7-2, with 8 bases aligning to TRBD2. Germline values: CDR1 SGHTA, CDR2 FQGNSA. V trimming: 6 bases; J trimming: 7 bases; junction bases outside the gene matches: 11. The length of the CDR3 is 14 residues.

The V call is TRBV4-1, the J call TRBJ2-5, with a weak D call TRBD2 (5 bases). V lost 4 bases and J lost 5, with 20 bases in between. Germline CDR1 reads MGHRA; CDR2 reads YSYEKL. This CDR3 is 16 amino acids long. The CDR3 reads CASSPTSDGVYETQYF. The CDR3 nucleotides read TGCGCCAGCAGCCCGACTTCGGACGGGGTCTATGAGACCCAGTACTTC.

CDR3 DNA sequence: TGTGCCAGCAGTGAAGGGGCTGTAGGCTCTAGCACAGATACGCAGTATTTT. Amino acid sequence: CASSEGAVGSSTDTQYF. This chain joins TRBV6-1 and TRBJ2-3; D is unclear. V was shortened by 1 base and J by 0 bases, with 14 bases between the two germline ends. Germline CDR1 is MNHNS and CDR2 is SASEGT. The CDR3 is 17 residues long.

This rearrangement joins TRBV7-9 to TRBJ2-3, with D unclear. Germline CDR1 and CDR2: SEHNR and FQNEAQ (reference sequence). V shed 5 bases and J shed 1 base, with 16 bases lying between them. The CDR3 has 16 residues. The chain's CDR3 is CASSPRATWGTDTQYF. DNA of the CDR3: TGTGCCAGCAGCCCTCGAGCCACGTGGGGCACAGATACGCAGTATTTT.

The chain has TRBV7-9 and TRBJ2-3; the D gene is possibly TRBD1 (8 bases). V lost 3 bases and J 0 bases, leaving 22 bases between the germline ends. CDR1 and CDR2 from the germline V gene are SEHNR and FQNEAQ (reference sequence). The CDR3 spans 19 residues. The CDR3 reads CASSFYRGVGTTSTDTQYF. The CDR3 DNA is TGTGCCAGCAGCTTCTACAGGGGGGTTGGGACTACTAGCACAGATACGCAGTATTTT.

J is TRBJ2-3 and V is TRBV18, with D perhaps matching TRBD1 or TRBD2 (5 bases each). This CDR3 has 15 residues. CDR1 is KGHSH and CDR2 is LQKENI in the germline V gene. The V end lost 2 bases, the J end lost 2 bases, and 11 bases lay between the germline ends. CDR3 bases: TGTGCCAGCTCACCAGGGGGTGTTATCACAGATACGCAGTATTTT. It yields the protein CASSPGGVITDTQYF.

CDR3 nucleotide sequence: TGTGCCAGCAGCAGGTCTCGAGAGGGCGGACAGCCCCAGCATTTT. Its protein product is CASSRSREGGQPQHF. The chain combines TRBV6-5 with TRBJ1-5; D is uncertain. This CDR3 spans 15 amino acids. Germline V gives CDR1 MNHEY, CDR2 SVGAGI. The germline V and J ends were trimmed by 6 bases and 7 bases, with 19 bases remaining between them.

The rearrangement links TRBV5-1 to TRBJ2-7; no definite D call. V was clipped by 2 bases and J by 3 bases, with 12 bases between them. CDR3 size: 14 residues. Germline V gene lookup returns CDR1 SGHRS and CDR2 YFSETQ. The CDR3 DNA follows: TGCGCCAGCAGCTTTAATGGTGATGGCTACGAGCAGTACTTC. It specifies CASSFNGDGYEQYF.

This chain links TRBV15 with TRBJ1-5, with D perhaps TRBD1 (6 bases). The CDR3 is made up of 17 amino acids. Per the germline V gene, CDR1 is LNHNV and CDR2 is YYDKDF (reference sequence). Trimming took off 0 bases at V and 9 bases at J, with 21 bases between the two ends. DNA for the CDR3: TGTGCCACCAGCAGAGATAATAGGGGGTCAGGGAGGCCGCCCCAGCATTTT. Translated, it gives CATSRDNRGSGRPPQHF.